This T cell receptor beta chain was sequenced in a study of T cell clonality in common variable immunodeficiency. Sequencing was performed with immunoSEQ multiplex PCR; in TCRdb, only in-frame clones are kept and a portion is missing. The sample presents about 34,000 clones, none singletons. Study-level points and caveats: In common variable immunodeficiency, TCR beta chains reportedly carried fewer deletions and N-nucleotide insertions.

This clone was counted a few times. Its antigen is undetermined. The CDR3 goes on 3 residues after the read ends, and that part is filled in from the germline J gene. The CDR3 is 16 amino acids. Trimming pared 5 bases from V and 0 bases from J, leaving 14 bases between. Germline lookup yields CDR1 SGHVS and CDR2 FNYEAQ. The chain uses TRBV7-6 and TRBJ2-1; D unclear. The material sequenced was peripheral blood mononuclear cells. This receptor was taken from a human donor with common variable immunodeficiency. CDR3 protein: CASSRAAGSSYNEQFF. The part of the CDR3 DNA that was read is TGTGCCAGCAGCCGAGCCGCAGGTAGCTCCTACAATGAG.